The 18 T cell receptor beta chains reported below all come from one sample, sequenced in a study of T cells in Graves' hyperthyroidism and ophthalmopathy. TCR beta CDR3 region amplification was performed from RNA transcripts. TCR CDR3 underwent first-round RT-PCR with the HTBI primer set. TCRdb fed the multiplex PCR reads into MiXCR, producing one record per CDR3 protein. Here the sample spans a few hundred thousand distinct CDR3 sequences, approximately 48% being singletons. The sequencing sample was made of peripheral blood or thyroid tissue (not recorded which). Receptors were obtained from an adult woman with Graves' disease, either hyperthyroidism or ophthalmopathy (not recorded which).

There are a few counts of this clonotype. The chain links TRBV11-3 to TRBJ2-1; D possibly corresponds to TRBD2 (7 bases). V lost 0 bases and J 7 bases, leaving 16 bases between the germline ends. CDR3 size: 16 residues. Germline V gives CDR1 SGHNT, CDR2 YENEEA. In nucleotides, the CDR3 is TGTGCCAGCAGCTTAGAGGGGGCCGGAGCGGGGAATGAGCAGTTCTTC. Amino acid sequence: CASSLEGAGAGNEQFF.

The sample holds many counts of this clonotype. CDR3 in DNA: TGTGCCAGCAGCCAAGATGGGCTTCAGCCCCAGCATTTT. Its translation is CASSQDGLQPQHF. This chain joins TRBV4-2 and TRBJ1-5; D call uncertain. CDR1 LGHNA and CDR2 YNFKEQ come from the germline V gene. V shed 0 bases and J shed 6 bases, with 6 bases lying between them. This CDR3 contains 13 residues.

A remark on this clonotype: This may be a read error: a much more frequent sequence differs by one nucleotide. The chain recombines TRBV20-1 with TRBJ2-7; TRBD1 matches at 9 bases. Germline CDR1 DFQATT, CDR2 SNEGSKA (reference sequence). The length of the CDR3 is 15 residues. The CDR3 is CSAHTGTGIAYEHYF. CDR3 sequence (DNA): TGCAGTGCTCATACTGGGACAGGGATTGCCTACGAGCATTACTTC.

This chain joins TRBV10-3 and TRBJ1-5; TRBD1 matches at 10 bases. Germline CDR1 is ENHRY and CDR2 is SYGVKD. This CDR3 is 15 amino acids long. With 0 bases clipped from V and 13 bases from J, the junction kept 9 bases outside the gene matches. CDR3 coding DNA: TGTGCCATCAGTGAGTCCCCGGACAGGGGGTTTCGTCAGCATTTT. This sequence encodes CAISESPDRGFRQHF.

This chain's CDR3 is CASMINSVGEKLFF. The CDR3 DNA follows: TGTGCCAGCATGATTAACTCCGTCGGGGAAAAACTGTTTTTT. V gene TRBV2 combines with J gene TRBJ1-4; D is ambiguous. The V end was cut by 7 bases, the J end by 8 bases, with 17 bases between. The CDR3 totals 14 residues. CDR1 is SNHLY and CDR2 is FYNNEI in the germline V gene.

This clonotype occurred a few times. The CDR3 here is CASSSTTGMNTEAFF. DNA of the CDR3: TGTGCCAGCAGCTCGACGACAGGGATGAACACTGAAGCTTTCTTT. This rearrangement joins TRBV5-4 to TRBJ1-1, with 7 bases lining up with TRBD1. After removal of 3 bases from V and 0 bases from J, the junction contained 5 bases not matched to a gene. Germline-derived CDR1 and CDR2 are SGHNT and YYREEE (reference sequence). The CDR3 is made up of 15 amino acids.

The genes are TRBV11-2 and TRBJ2-7; tentatively, D is TRBD2 (6 bases). Germline V gives CDR1 SGHAT, CDR2 FQNNGV. V dropped 7 bases and J dropped 2 bases, with 18 bases sitting between them. CDR3 size: 15 residues. CDR3 protein: CASTYRGSVTYEQYF. CDR3 coding DNA: TGTGCCAGCACCTACCGGGGGTCAGTAACCTACGAGCAGTACTTC.

This clonotype was recorded many times. The chain carries TRBV29-1 and TRBJ1-1; TRBD1 matches 7 bases. Trimming took 7 bases from V and 0 from J; bases not matched to a gene: 5. Germline V CDR1 and CDR2: SQVTM, ANQGSEA. The CDR3 loop spans 13 amino acids. The CDR3 here is CSARQGLNTEAFF. CDR3 nucleotides: TGCAGCGCCCGACAGGGACTGAACACTGAAGCTTTCTTT. Combining the CDR3 with reference TRBV29-1 and TRBJ1-1 gives the whole variable domain SAVISQKPSRDICQRGTSLTIQCQVDSQVTMMFWYRQQPGQSLTLIATANQGSEATYESGFVIDKFPISRPNLTFSTLTVSNMSPEDSSIYLCSARQGLNTEAFFGQGTRLTVV.

Worth noting for this clonotype: A single base separates this from a much larger clone, so it may be a read error. V is TRBV6-5 and J is TRBJ1-1, with TRBD1 identical over 7 bases. V lost 2 bases to trimming and J lost 1 base; unmatched junction nucleotides: 4. The CDR3 length is 15 residues. From germline, CDR1 is MNHEY and CDR2 SVGAGI. The CDR3 region is CASSYPGQPNTEAFF. Written as DNA, the CDR3 is TGTGCCAGCAGTTACCCGGGACAGCCGAACACTGAAGCTTTCTTT.

A few counts support this clonotype. The chain joins TRBV5-1 to TRBJ2-7; D call uncertain. This CDR3 is 15 amino acids long. With 0 bases removed from V and 0 bases from J, the gap between germline ends came to 10 bases. Looked up from germline, CDR1 is SGHRS and CDR2 is YFSETQ. The chain's CDR3 is CASSLGVGISYEQYF. The CDR3, as DNA: TGCGCCAGCAGCTTGGGTGTGGGGATCTCCTACGAGCAGTACTTC.

This clonotype was detected only a few times. J is TRBJ2-5 and V is TRBV20-1, with 10 bases fitting TRBD1. This CDR3 contains 13 residues. CDR1 is DFQATT, CDR2 SNEGSKA, per germline (reference sequence). With V trimmed by 5 bases and J by 7 bases, 7 bases remained unmatched. CDR3 protein: CSARGQGERTQYF. The CDR3 DNA reads TGCAGTGCTCGAGGACAGGGGGAAAGGACCCAGTACTTC.

This sequence joins TRBV15 and TRBJ1-6; D remains unclear. CDR3 length: 14 residues. Germline CDR1 LNHNV, CDR2 YYDKDF (reference sequence). The V and J ends lost 1 base and 8 bases respectively, with 9 bases between them. The DNA for the CDR3 is TGTGCCACCAGCAGAGGGGGTTGGGATTCACCCCTCCACTTT. It is translated as CATSRGGWDSPLHF.

The table lists this clonotype with many counts. The CDR3, as DNA: TGCGCCAGCAGCCAACTGCCGAATCAGCCCCAGCATTTT. This translates into CASSQLPNQPQHF. The genes are TRBV4-1 and TRBJ1-5; D gene uncertain. V dropped 2 bases and J dropped 4 bases, with 6 bases sitting between them. CDR1 is MGHRA and CDR2 is YSYEKL in the germline V gene. The CDR3 has 13 amino acids.

This clonotype was picked up many times. This chain links TRBV14 with TRBJ1-1, with no clear D. Per the germline V gene, CDR1 is SGHDN and CDR2 is FVKESK. The CDR3 totals 16 residues. V was trimmed by 2 bases and J by 0 bases, leaving 13 bases between them. CDR3 nucleotide sequence: TGTGCCAGCAGCCAATACGCCTCAACGGTGAACACTGAAGCTTTCTTT. Protein: CASSQYASTVNTEAFF.

The J gene is TRBJ2-1, the V gene TRBV6-1; weak D call: TRBD2 (5 bases). The CDR3 consists of 14 residues. In germline, CDR1 is MNHNS, CDR2 SASEGT. V was pared by 7 bases and J by 9 bases, with 19 bases between. CDR3 amino acids: CASNASLTTREQFF. CDR3 in DNA: TGTGCCAGCAATGCTTCCTTGACTACTCGTGAGCAGTTCTTC.

Regarding this clonotype: Its ends do not fully match the called genes, so a read error is possible. J is TRBJ1-5 and V is TRBV10-3, with D possibly TRBD1 on 5 matching bases. The CDR3 extends over 13 amino acids. CDR1 ENHRY and CDR2 SYGVKD come from the germline V gene. The CDR3 DNA is TGTGCCATCAGCCAGACAGTCTATCAGCTCCAGCATTTT. Translated, it gives CAISQTVYQLQHF.

The CDR3 is CAISEGWRYF. For the CDR3, the DNA is TGTGCCATCAGTGAGGGTTGGCGGTACTTC. V and J are TRBV10-3 and TRBJ2-7; D is unresolved. This CDR3 is 10 amino acids long. The V gene lost 2 bases and the J gene lost 12 bases, with 8 bases spanning the gap. From germline, CDR1 is ENHRY and CDR2 SYGVKD.

This clonotype was observed at least ten times. This chain joins TRBV6-1 and TRBJ1-2; 9 nucleotides match TRBD1. Per germline, CDR1 MNHNS and CDR2 SASEGT. The CDR3 is made up of 13 amino acids. The V segment lost 10 bases and the J segment 7 bases; nucleotides outside the gene matches: 10. CDR3 DNA sequence: TGTGCCACCGCTGCTACAGGGGGCGTTGGCTACACCTTC. It specifies CATAATGGVGYTF.